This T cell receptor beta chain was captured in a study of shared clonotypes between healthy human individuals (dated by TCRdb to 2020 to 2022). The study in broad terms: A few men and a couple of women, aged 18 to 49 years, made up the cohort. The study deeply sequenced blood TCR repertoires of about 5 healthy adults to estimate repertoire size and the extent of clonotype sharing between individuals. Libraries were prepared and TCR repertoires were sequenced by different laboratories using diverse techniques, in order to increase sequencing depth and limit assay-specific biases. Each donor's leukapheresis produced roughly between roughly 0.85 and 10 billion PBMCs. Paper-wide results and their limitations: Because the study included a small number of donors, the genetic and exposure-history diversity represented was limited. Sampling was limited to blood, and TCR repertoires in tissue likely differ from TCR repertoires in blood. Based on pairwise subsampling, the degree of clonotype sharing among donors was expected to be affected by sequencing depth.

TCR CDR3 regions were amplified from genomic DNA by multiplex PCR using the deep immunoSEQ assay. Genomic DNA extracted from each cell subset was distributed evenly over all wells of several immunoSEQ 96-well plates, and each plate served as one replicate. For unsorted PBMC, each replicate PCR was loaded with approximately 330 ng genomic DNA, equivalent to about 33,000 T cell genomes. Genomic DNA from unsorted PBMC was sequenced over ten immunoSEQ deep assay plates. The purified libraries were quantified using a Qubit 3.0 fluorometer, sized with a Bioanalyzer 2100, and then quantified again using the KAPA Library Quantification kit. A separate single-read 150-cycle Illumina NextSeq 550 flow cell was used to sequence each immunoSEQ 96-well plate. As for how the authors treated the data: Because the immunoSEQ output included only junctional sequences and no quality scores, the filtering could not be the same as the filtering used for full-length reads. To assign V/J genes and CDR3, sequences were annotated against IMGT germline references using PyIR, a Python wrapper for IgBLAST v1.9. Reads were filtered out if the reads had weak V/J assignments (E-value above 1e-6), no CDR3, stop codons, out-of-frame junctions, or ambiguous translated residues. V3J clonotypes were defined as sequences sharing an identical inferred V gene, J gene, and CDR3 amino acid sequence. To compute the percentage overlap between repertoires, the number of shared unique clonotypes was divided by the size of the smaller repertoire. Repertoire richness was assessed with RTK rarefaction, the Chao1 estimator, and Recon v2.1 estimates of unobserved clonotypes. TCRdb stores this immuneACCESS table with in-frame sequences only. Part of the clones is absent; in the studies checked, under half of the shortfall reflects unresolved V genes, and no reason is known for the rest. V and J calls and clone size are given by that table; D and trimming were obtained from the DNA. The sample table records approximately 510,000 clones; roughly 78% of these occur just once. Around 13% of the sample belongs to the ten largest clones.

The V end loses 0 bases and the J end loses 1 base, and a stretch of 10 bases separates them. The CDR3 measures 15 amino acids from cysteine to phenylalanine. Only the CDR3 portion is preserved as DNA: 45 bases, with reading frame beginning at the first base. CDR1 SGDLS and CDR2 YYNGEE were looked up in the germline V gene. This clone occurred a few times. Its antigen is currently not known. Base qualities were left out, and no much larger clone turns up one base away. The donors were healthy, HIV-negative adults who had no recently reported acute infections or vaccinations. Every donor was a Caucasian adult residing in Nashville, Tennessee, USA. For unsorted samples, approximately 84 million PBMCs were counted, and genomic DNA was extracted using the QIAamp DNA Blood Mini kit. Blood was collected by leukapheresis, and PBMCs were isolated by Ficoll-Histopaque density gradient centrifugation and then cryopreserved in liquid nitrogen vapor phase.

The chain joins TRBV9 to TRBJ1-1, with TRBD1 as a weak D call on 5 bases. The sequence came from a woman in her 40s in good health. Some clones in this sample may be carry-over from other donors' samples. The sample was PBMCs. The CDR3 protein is CASSVGGPQNTEAFF. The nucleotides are TGTGCCAGCAGCGTAGGGGGACCACAGAACACTGAAGCTTTCTTT. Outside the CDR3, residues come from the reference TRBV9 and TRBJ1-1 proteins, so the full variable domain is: DSGVTQTPKHLITATGQRVTLRCSPRSGDLSVYWYQQSLDQGLQFLIQYYNGEERAKGNILERFSAQQFPDLHSELNLSSLELGDSALYFCASSVGGPQNTEAFFGQGTRLTVV.